This passage covers 14 T cell receptor beta chains from one sample sequenced in a study of OX40 agonist ivuxolimab in advanced cancers. Assay used: immunoSEQ multiplex PCR; TCRdb lists only in-frame clones, some missing. Among about 60,000 clones listed, 80% to 90% were seen once. This material consisted of CD4+ or CD8+ T cells sorted from blood, taken in a trial of the OX40 agonist ivuxolimab. The receptor source for this set is an adult with an advanced solid tumor such as melanoma, head and neck, liver or kidney cancer.

The chain joins TRBV28 to TRBJ2-7; D remains ambiguous. Trimming removed 3 bases from V and 2 bases from J, with 5 bases in between. Germline V gives CDR1 MDHEN, CDR2 SYDVKM. This CDR3 region has 12 residues. This CDR3 reads CASSFPAYEQYF. CDR3 DNA sequence: TGTGCCAGCAGTTTTCCGGCCTACGAGCAGTACTTC. The full variable domain, completed using reference TRBV28 and TRBJ2-7, is DVKVTQSSRYLVKRTGEKVFLECVQDMDHENMFWYRQDPGLGLRLIYFSYDVKMKEKGDIPEGYSVSREKKERFSLILESASTNQTSMYLCASSFPAYEQYFGPGTRLTVT.

The chain couples TRBV19 to TRBJ2-3; 9 nucleotides match TRBD2. Trimming took 5 bases from V and 8 from J; bases not matched to a gene: 14. The CDR3 consists of 16 residues. CDR1 is LNHDA and CDR2 is SQIVND in the germline V gene (reference sequence). The CDR3 loop reads CASSPRFSGRAGTQYF. As DNA, the CDR3 is TGTGCCAGTAGTCCTCGTTTTAGCGGGAGAGCGGGTACGCAGTATTTT. The whole variable domain, remainder taken from reference TRBV19 and TRBJ2-3, is DGGITQSPKYLFRKEGQNVTLSCEQNLNHDAMYWYRQDPGQGLRLIYYSQIVNDFQKGDIAEGYSVSREKKESFPLTVTSAQKNPTAFYLCASSPRFSGRAGTQYFGPGTRLTVL.

J is TRBJ2-7 and V is TRBV13, with 8 bases fitting TRBD2. Germline-derived CDR1 and CDR2 are PRHDT and FYEKMQ (reference sequence). The CDR3 has 13 amino acids. Losses at the gene ends were 4 bases for V and 7 bases for J; bases not matched to a gene: 6. DNA of the CDR3: TGTGCCAGCAGCTCAGCGGGAGAAGGTGAGCAGTACTTC. Its translation: CASSSAGEGEQYF.

This clone was seen a handful of times. The gene calls are TRBV19 and TRBJ1-4; the D is unclear. Trimming left V 6 bases short and J 8 bases short, with 13 bases between. The CDR3 length is 13 residues. Per the germline V gene, CDR1 is LNHDA and CDR2 is SQIVND (reference sequence). CDR3 bases: TGTGCCAGTAGCGTCTGGACTTTAGAAAAACTGTTTTTT. Its protein is CASSVWTLEKLFF.

This sequence joins TRBV6-5 and TRBJ1-5; D is unresolved. Trimming shortened V by 2 bases and J by 4 bases, and 9 bases separated the two germline ends. The CDR3 is 14 residues long. Germline V gene sequence: CDR1 MNHEY, CDR2 SVGAGI. The CDR3 region has the DNA TGTGCCAGCAGTTACCTAGACTGGAATCAGCCCCAGCATTTT. As protein: CASSYLDWNQPQHF.

The gene calls are TRBV5-3 and TRBJ2-7; D may be TRBD1 (6 bases). TRBV5-3 is an ORF, with its function uncertain. V lost 8 bases to trimming and J lost 4 bases, with 13 bases between them. The CDR3 contains 12 residues. CDR3 sequence: CASSEGDYEQYF. In DNA form, the CDR3 reads TGTGCCAGCTCTGAGGGGGATTACGAGCAGTACTTC.

The gene calls are TRBV7-9 and TRBJ2-5, with D unclear. Germline V CDR1 and CDR2: SEHNR, FQNEAQ (reference sequence). CDR3 length equals 14 residues. Trimming shortened V by 1 base and J by 3 bases, and 9 bases separated the two germline ends. The CDR3 DNA follows: TGTGCCAGCAGCTTAGTAGGTTTTGAAGAGACCCAGTACTTC. As protein: CASSLVGFEETQYF.

The chain combines TRBV11-2 with TRBJ1-2; D perhaps matches TRBD1 (5 bases). The length of the CDR3 is 16 residues. Germline assignment: CDR1 SGHAT and CDR2 FQNNGV. V was clipped by 7 bases and J by 2 bases, with 20 bases between them. The CDR3 spells CASTLRREVPNYGYTF. CDR3 DNA: TGTGCCAGCACCCTACGCAGGGAGGTCCCCAACTATGGCTACACCTTC.

V is TRBV7-9 and J is TRBJ1-2; 9 bases align to TRBD1. CDR1 is SEHNR and CDR2 is FQNEAQ in the germline V gene (reference sequence). The CDR3 extends over 16 amino acids. The junction had 10 bases not matched to a gene; V was cut back by 4 bases and J by 4 bases. DNA of the CDR3: TGTGCCAGCAGCTCAATCTCCGCGACAGGGGGCTATGGCTACACCTTC. It encodes CASSSISATGGYGYTF.

The V and J genes are TRBV7-9 and TRBJ2-7; no firm D call. V lost 1 base and J lost 7, with 8 bases in between. This CDR3 has 12 amino acids. Looked up from germline, CDR1 is SEHNR and CDR2 is FQNEAQ (reference sequence). CDR3 in amino acids: CASSLGPAEQYF. CDR3 coding DNA: TGTGCCAGCAGCTTAGGCCCGGCGGAGCAGTACTTC.

The V and J genes are TRBV4-3 and TRBJ2-1; D possibly uses TRBD1 or TRBD2 (5 bases each). Deletions cut 2 bases from V and 5 bases from J, with 13 bases between. This CDR3 is built from 15 residues. The germline CDR1 and CDR2 sequences are LGHNA and YSLEER. CDR3 DNA sequence: TGCGCCAGCAGCCAATCGGGACCGGACGACAATGAGCAGTTCTTC. It yields the protein CASSQSGPDDNEQFF.

The rearrangement joins TRBV27 to TRBJ2-1; 9 positions match TRBD1. J lost 6 bases, V lost 0 bases, and 6 bases had no gene match. Germline V gene lookup returns CDR1 MNHEY and CDR2 SMNVEV (reference sequence). CDR3 length equals 16 residues. The CDR3 loop is CASSLSGTGLANEQFF. The CDR3 region has the DNA TGTGCCAGCAGTTTATCCGGGACAGGGTTGGCCAATGAGCAGTTCTTC.

This chain connects TRBV6-6 to TRBJ2-1; possibly TRBD1 or TRBD2 for D (6 bases each). V lost 6 bases to trimming and J lost 13 bases, with 16 bases between them. Germline loops: CDR1 MNHNY, CDR2 SVGAGI (reference sequence). The CDR3 is 12 amino acids. The CDR3, as DNA: TGTGCCAGCAGCCAGATAAGGGGGGACCAGTTCTTC. Protein sequence: CASSQIRGDQFF.

CDR3 sequence (DNA): TGTGCCAGCAGCCTGAGGGGGAAGGGGACTAGCGGGTTTTCCTACAATGAGCAGTTCTTC. Amino acid sequence: CASSLRGKGTSGFSYNEQFF. The rearrangement uses TRBV4-2 and TRBJ2-1; 12 nucleotides match TRBD2. The junction had 14 bases not matched to a gene; V was cut back by 4 bases and J by 1 base. CDR1 LGHNA and CDR2 YNFKEQ come from the germline V gene. The CDR3 runs 20 residues.